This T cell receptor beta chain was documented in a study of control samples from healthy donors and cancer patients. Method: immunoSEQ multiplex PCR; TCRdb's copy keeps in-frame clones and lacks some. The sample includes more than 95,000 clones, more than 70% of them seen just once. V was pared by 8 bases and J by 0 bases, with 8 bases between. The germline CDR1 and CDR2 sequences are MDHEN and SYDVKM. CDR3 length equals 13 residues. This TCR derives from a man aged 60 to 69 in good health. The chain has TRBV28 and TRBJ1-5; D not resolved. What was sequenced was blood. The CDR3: CASRRFSNQPQHF. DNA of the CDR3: TGTGCCAGCCGACGGTTTAGCAATCAGCCCCAGCATTTT.